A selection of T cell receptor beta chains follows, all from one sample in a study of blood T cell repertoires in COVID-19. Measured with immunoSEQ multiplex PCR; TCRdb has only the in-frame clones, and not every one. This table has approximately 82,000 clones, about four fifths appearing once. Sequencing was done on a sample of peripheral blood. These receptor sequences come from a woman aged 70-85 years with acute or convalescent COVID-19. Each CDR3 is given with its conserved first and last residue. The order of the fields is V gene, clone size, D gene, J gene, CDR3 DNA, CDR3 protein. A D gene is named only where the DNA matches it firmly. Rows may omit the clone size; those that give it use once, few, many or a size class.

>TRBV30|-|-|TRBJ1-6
TGTGCCTGGAGTGTTCCCTTTCCGGGACTGGGGAATTCACCCCTCCACTTT
CAWSVPFPGLGNSPLHF
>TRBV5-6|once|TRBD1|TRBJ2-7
TGTGCCAGCAGAGAAACAGGGGTGCGCGAGCAGTACTTC
CASRETGVREQYF
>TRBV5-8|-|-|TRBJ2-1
TGTGCCAGTCGCCAACCAGGTGGCCTCAATGAGCAGTTCTTC
CASRQPGGLNEQFF
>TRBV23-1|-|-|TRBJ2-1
TGCGCCAGCAGACTGGCGGCCAACTACAATGAGCAGTTCTTC
CASRLAANYNEQFF
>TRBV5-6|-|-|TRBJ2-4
TGTGCCAGCAGCTTGGGCGTCGGGATGGCCAAAAACATTCAGTACTTC
CASSLGVGMAKNIQYF
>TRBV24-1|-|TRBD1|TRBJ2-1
TGTGCCACCAGTCCACCGGGACAGGTCCATGAGCAGTTCTTC
CATSPPGQVHEQFF
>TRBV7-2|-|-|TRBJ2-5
TGTGCCAGCAGCTTAGTAGGGGGTGGAGAGACCCAGTACTTC
CASSLVGGGETQYF
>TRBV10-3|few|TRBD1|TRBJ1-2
TGTGCCAGTCAATATAGGACAGGGGGATATGGCTACACCTTC
CASQYRTGGYGYTF
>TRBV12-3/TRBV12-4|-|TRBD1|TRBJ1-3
TGTGCCAGCGGGACAGGGGGCCTAGACACCATATATTTT
CASGTGGLDTIYF
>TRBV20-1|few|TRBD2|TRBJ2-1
TGCAGTGCTAGTTCAAAGGGACTAGCCCGTTATGAGCAGTTCTTC
CSASSKGLARYEQFF
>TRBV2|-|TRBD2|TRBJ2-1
TGTGCCAGCAGTGAAGGGAGCGGGAGGCATTGGAATGAGCAGTTCTTC
CASSEGSGRHWNEQFF
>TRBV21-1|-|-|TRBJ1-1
TGTGCCAGCAGCTGGGGGGGCTCTGAAGCTTTCTTT
CASSWGGSEAFF
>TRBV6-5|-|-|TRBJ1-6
TGTGCCAGCAAACCGGGACCGGGGGTTGGATCACCCCTCCACTTT
CASKPGPGVGSPLHF
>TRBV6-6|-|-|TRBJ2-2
TGTGCCAGCAGCGAGATGCAGGGAACCACCGGGGAGCTGTTTTTT
CASSEMQGTTGELFF
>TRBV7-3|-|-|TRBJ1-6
TGTGCCAGCAGTTCGACAGGCTGGCATTCACCCCTCCACTTT
CASSSTGWHSPLHF
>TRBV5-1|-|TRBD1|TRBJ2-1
TGCGCCAGCAGCTCGGACAGGGGAGGTTACAATGAGCAGTTCTTC
CASSSDRGGYNEQFF
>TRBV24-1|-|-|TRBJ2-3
TGTGCCACCAGTGGCGATCGCACAGATACGCAGTATTTT
CATSGDRTDTQYF
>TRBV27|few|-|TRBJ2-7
TGTGCCAGCAGTTCCGAACAGGGCTGGTCATACGAGCAGTACTTC
CASSSEQGWSYEQYF
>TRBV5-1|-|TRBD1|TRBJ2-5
TGCGCCAGCAGCTGGGGGACAGGGTTAGAGACCCAGTACTTC
CASSWGTGLETQYF
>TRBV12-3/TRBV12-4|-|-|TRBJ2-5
TGTGCCAGCAGTTTTTTCAGTCAAGAGACCCAGTACTTC
CASSFFSQETQYF
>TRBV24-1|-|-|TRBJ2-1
TGTGCCACCAGTGACCCAGGAGGGTTCAATGAGCAGTTCTTC
CATSDPGGFNEQFF
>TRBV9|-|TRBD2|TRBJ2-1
TGTGCCAGCAGCCTACTAGCGGGACCCCTCAATGAGCAGTTCTTC
CASSLLAGPLNEQFF
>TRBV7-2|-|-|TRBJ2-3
TGTGCCAGCAGCCAGTCTAGCACAGATACGCAGTATTTT
CASSQSSTDTQYF
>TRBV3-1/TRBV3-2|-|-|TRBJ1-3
TGTGCCAGCAGCCAAGTCCACCGAGAGGAAAACACCATATATTTT
CASSQVHREENTIYF
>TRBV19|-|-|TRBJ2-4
TGTGCCAGTGGTTACTCGGCCGGGACATGGTACTTC
CASGYSAGTWYF
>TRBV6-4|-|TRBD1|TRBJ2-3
TGTGCCAGCAGTCCCTGGGACAGGGGAGGTAGAACGCAGTATTTT
CASSPWDRGGRTQYF
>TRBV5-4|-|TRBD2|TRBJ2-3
TGTGCCAGCAGCTTGACTAGCGGGAGGCACACAGATACGCAGTATTTT
CASSLTSGRHTDTQYF
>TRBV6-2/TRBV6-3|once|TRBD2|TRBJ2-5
TGTGCCAGCAGCAATACTCGACTAGCGGGAGGGGGGGAGACCCAGTACTTC
CASSNTRLAGGGETQYF
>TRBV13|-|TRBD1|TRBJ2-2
TGTGCCAGCAGCTTAGAGGAGTTAGGACAGGGCCTCACCGGGGAGCTGTTTTTT
CASSLEELGQGLTGELFF
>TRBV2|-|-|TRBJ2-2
TGTGCCAGCACAACGGACAGTGTCACCGGGGAGCTGTTTTTT
CASTTDSVTGELFF
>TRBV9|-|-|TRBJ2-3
TGTGCCAGCAGCGTAGGACAGCCCCTCACAGATACGCAGTATTTT
CASSVGQPLTDTQYF
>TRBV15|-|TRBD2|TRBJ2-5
TGTGCCACCAGCAGAGTCTCGACGTTTGGCGGGAGGTCAGAGACCCAGTACTTC
CATSRVSTFGGRSETQYF
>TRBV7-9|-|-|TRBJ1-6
TGTGCCAGCAGCTTAGCAGGGGATTCACCCCTCCACTTT
CASSLAGDSPLHF
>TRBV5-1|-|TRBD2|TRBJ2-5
TGCGCCAGCAGCTCCCTAGCGGGAGGGCGGGAGACCCAGTACTTC
CASSSLAGGRETQYF
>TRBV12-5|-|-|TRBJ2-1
TGTGCTAGTGGTTTTGACATCCATGAGCAGTTCTTC
CASGFDIHEQFF
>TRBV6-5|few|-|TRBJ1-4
TGTGCCAGTGCGGGGAGTAATGATGAAAAACTGTTTTTT
CASAGSNDEKLFF
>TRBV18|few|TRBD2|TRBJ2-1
TGTGCCAGCTCACCACCAACTAGCGGAGGCTCCTACAATGAGCAGTTCTTC
CASSPPTSGGSYNEQFF
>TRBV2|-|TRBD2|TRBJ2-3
TGTGCCAGCGGGGGACTAGCGGGCACAGATACGCAGTATTTT
CASGGLAGTDTQYF
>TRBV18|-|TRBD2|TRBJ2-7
TGTGCCAGCTCACCTACTAGCGTCCTTTCGTGGCAGTACTTC
CASSPTSVLSWQYF
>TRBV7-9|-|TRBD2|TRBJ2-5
TGTGCCAGCTCTGGGACTAGCGGGAGAGGTGCGGGGACCCAGTACTTC
CASSGTSGRGAGTQYF
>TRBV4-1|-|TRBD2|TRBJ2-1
TGCGCCAGCAGCCAAGATCTCGGACTAGCGGGATCCTACAATGAGCAGTTCTTC
CASSQDLGLAGSYNEQFF
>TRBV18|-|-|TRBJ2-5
TGTGCCAGCTCACCAGGGACTGAGGGGTTGAAGGAGACCCAGTACTTC
CASSPGTEGLKETQYF
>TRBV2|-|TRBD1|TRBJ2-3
TGTGCCAGCGCAGGACAGGGCGGTTCAGATACGCAGTATTTT
CASAGQGGSDTQYF
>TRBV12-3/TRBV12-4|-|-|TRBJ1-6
TGTGCCAGCAGCAGGCAGGATTCACCCCTCCACTTT
CASSRQDSPLHF
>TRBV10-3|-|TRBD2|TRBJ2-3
TGTGCCGCATCCGCGACTAGCGGGGACACAGATACGCAGTATTTT
CAASATSGDTDTQYF
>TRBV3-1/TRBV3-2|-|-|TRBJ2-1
TGTGCCAGCAGCCCTGATAGCGGAGACTACAATGAGCAGTTCTTC
CASSPDSGDYNEQFF
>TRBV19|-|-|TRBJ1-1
TGTGCCAGTAGTACCGGAGGGAACACTGAAGCTTTCTTT
CASSTGGNTEAFF